A selection of T cell receptor beta chains follows, all from one sample in a study of regulatory T cells in long-lasting Graves disease. TCRdb re-called the multiplex PCR reads with MiXCR, one entry per CDR3 protein. This table has 400,000 to 450,000 distinct CDR3 sequences, about 25% appearing once. Sample: peripheral blood mononuclear cells (PBMCs), taken when the disease was refractory, from a patient treated with antithyroid drugs. These receptor sequences come from a female donor with Graves disease. Each CDR3 is given with its conserved first and last residue. D genes are given only for firm matches. The size entry is marked missing in some rows and otherwise reads once, few, many or a size class.

clone_size d_call j_call v_call cdr3_aa cdr3_nt
- TRBD2 TRBJ2-3 TRBV5-5 CASSFPGTGGAQYF TGTGCCAGCAGCTTTCCTGGGACCGGGGGGGCGCAGTATTTT
many TRBD1 TRBJ1-1 TRBV7-2 CASSLVPGQGLPPYMNTEAFF TGTGCCAGCAGCTTAGTGCCGGGACAGGGGCTGCCCCCTTACATGAACACTGAAGCTTTCTTT
- - TRBJ2-5 TRBV19 CASSIVGGRYQETQYF TGTGCCAGTAGTATCGTCGGGGGAAGGTACCAAGAGACCCAGTACTTC
few - TRBJ2-7 TRBV14 CASSQEANSYEQYF TGTGCCAGCAGCCAAGAAGCGAACTCCTACGAGCAGTACTTC
- TRBD1 TRBJ2-7 TRBV30 CAWSLGTEAPYEQYF TGTGCCTGGAGTCTGGGGACAGAGGCCCCCTACGAGCAGTACTTC
few TRBD2 TRBJ2-7 TRBV27 CASHGLAGGPGEQYF TGTGCCAGCCACGGGCTAGCGGGAGGGCCCGGCGAGCAGTACTTC
- - TRBJ1-1 TRBV30 CKVVDTEAFF TGTAAGGTAGTGGACACTGAAGCTTTCTTT
- - TRBJ2-1 TRBV7-9 CASSLVASSSWEQFF TGTGCCAGCAGCTTAGTAGCGTCGTCTTCTTGGGAGCAGTTCTTC
- TRBD2 TRBJ2-7 TRBV20-1 CSAGLAGPYEQYF TGCAGTGCTGGACTAGCGGGTCCCTACGAGCAGTACTTC
many - TRBJ2-5 TRBV27 CASREGWGRGDETQYF TGTGCCAGCAGGGAGGGCTGGGGGAGAGGTGACGAGACCCAGTACTTC
- TRBD2 TRBJ2-5 TRBV27 CASSLSVPAGGGETQYF TGTGCCAGCAGTTTATCGGTTCCAGCGGGAGGGGGGGAGACCCAGTACTTC
many TRBD1 TRBJ1-5 TRBV7-2 CASSPQGVAQPQHF TGTGCCAGCAGCCCACAGGGGGTGGCTCAGCCCCAGCATTTT
many TRBD2 TRBJ2-7 TRBV28 CASSPSSGRGYEQYF TGTGCCAGCAGTCCGTCTAGCGGGAGAGGCTACGAGCAGTACTTC
many TRBD1 TRBJ2-7 TRBV6-2/TRBV6-3 CASSFLGTGSHEQYF TGTGCCAGCAGTTTCCTCGGGACAGGGTCCCACGAGCAGTACTTC
- TRBD2 TRBJ2-1 TRBV20-1 CSASSFSRGSDEQFF TGCAGTGCTAGTAGTTTTTCGCGCGGGAGCGATGAGCAGTTCTTC
- - TRBJ1-1 TRBV10-3 CAISSVTGNTEAFF TGTGCCATCAGTTCCGTGACGGGGAACACTGAAGCTTTCTTT
- TRBD2 TRBJ2-2 TRBV5-4 CASSSALGLAGFLNTGELFF TGTGCCAGCAGCTCAGCTTTGGGACTAGCGGGTTTCCTGAACACCGGGGAGCTGTTTTTT
many TRBD1 TRBJ2-7 TRBV18 CASSPPTGSDEQYF TGTGCCAGCTCACCCCCGACAGGGTCGGACGAGCAGTACTTC
many TRBD1 TRBJ1-4 TRBV12-3/TRBV12-4 CASLSDRRNEKLFF TGTGCCAGCCTATCGGACAGGCGCAATGAAAAACTGTTTTTT
- - TRBJ1-3 TRBV9 CASSPTTEDGNTIYF TGTGCCAGCAGCCCAACGACAGAGGATGGAAACACCATATATTTT
- - TRBJ2-7 TRBV20-1 CSAQAGSYEQYF TGCAGTGCTCAGGCCGGGTCCTACGAGCAGTACTTC
- TRBD2 TRBJ2-7 TRBV3-1 CASSQVFRKWGLAGVYEQYF TGTGCCAGCAGCCAAGTTTTTCGAAAGTGGGGACTAGCGGGAGTCTACGAGCAGTACTTC
many TRBD1 TRBJ1-5 TRBV28 CASSSGTGGIVGNQPQHF TGTGCCAGCAGTTCCGGGACAGGGGGGATCGTTGGCAATCAGCCCCAGCATTTT
many TRBD1 TRBJ2-7 TRBV28 CATLGTGTDEQYF TGTGCCACCTTGGGGACAGGGACCGACGAGCAGTACTTC
many - TRBJ2-6 TRBV15 CATSRDRLGTGANVLTF TGTGCCACCAGCAGAGATCGGCTGGGAACTGGGGCCAACGTCCTGACTTTC
- - TRBJ2-7 TRBV20-1 CSARTPMGQYF TGCAGTGCCCGGACCCCTATGGGGCAGTACTTC
- - TRBJ2-1 TRBV10-3 CAMGRVYNEQFF TGTGCCATGGGGCGGGTCTACAATGAGCAGTTCTTC
many - TRBJ2-6 TRBV29-1 CSALSGANVLTF TGCAGCGCCTTATCTGGGGCCAACGTCCTGACTTTC
many TRBD1 TRBJ1-2 TRBV29-1 CSVGSGTGGWLGYGYTF TGCAGCGTTGGATCCGGGACAGGGGGCTGGTTAGGTTATGGCTACACCTTC
many - TRBJ2-7 TRBV6-1 CASKVWEEQYF TGTGCCAGCAAAGTTTGGGAAGAGCAGTACTTC
- - TRBJ2-1 TRBV12-3/TRBV12-4 CASSTRDEYNEQFF TGTGCCAGCAGTACCCGGGACGAGTACAATGAGCAGTTCTTC
- - TRBJ2-2 TRBV6-1 CASRSQGYGELFF TGTGCCAGCAGGTCACAGGGATACGGGGAGCTGTTTTTT
many - TRBJ2-7 TRBV2 CATTGDTREQYF TGTGCTACAACCGGTGACACCCGCGAGCAGTACTTC
- - TRBJ1-1 TRBV6-2/TRBV6-3 CASSYEARPNTEAFF TGTGCCAGCAGTTACGAGGCCAGACCCAACACTGAAGCTTTCTTT
- - TRBJ2-7 TRBV4-3 CASSPGDNGYEQYF TGCGCCAGCAGCCCCGGGGACAATGGGTACGAGCAGTACTTC
few - TRBJ1-6 TRBV7-8 CASSSDSPLHF TGTGCCAGCAGCTCTGATTCACCCCTCCACTTT
- - TRBJ2-3 TRBV29-1 CSVDRGRGATDTQYF TGCAGCGTTGATAGGGGCCGAGGGGCCACAGATACGCAGTATTTT
- - TRBJ1-4 TRBV19 CASRASSNEKLFF TGTGCCAGTAGGGCATCATCGAATGAAAAACTGTTTTTT
- - TRBJ1-5 TRBV19 CASSQDAYSNQPQHF TGTGCCAGTAGCCAGGACGCTTATAGCAATCAGCCCCAGCATTTT
many TRBD2 TRBJ2-5 TRBV12-3/TRBV12-4 CASSFGDYREETQYF TGTGCCAGCAGTTTTGGGGACTACCGCGAAGAGACCCAGTACTTC
many - TRBJ1-1 TRBV5-1 CASSTNDPNTEAFF TGCGCCAGCAGTACCAACGACCCGAACACTGAAGCTTTCTTT
- - TRBJ1-1 TRBV7-9 CASSLGSANTEAFF TGTGCCAGCAGCTTAGGATCGGCGAACACTGAAGCTTTCTTT
few - TRBJ2-7 TRBV5-1 CASSPDSPPYEQYF TGCGCCAGCAGTCCTGACTCGCCCCCTTACGAGCAGTACTTC
few - TRBJ2-5 TRBV20-1 CSARPQGRRGLYQETQYF TGCAGTGCTAGACCCCAGGGGCGGAGGGGGCTGTACCAAGAGACCCAGTACTTC
many - TRBJ2-7 TRBV2 CASSESGGHEQYF TGTGCCAGCAGTGAATCCGGCGGTCACGAGCAGTACTTC
many TRBD1 TRBJ2-7 TRBV11-2 CASSSTGQGGLSEQYF TGTGCCAGCAGCTCCACTGGACAGGGCGGACTGAGCGAGCAGTACTTC
many TRBD1 TRBJ2-7 TRBV28 CASSPVDRGDEQYF TGTGCCAGCAGTCCGGTGGACAGGGGAGACGAGCAGTACTTC
many TRBD1 TRBJ1-1 TRBV7-3 CASSPDRMNTEAFF TGTGCCAGCAGCCCGGACAGGATGAACACTGAAGCTTTCTTT
many - TRBJ2-7 TRBV20-1 CSARDLYEQYF TGCAGTGCTAGAGATCTCTACGAGCAGTACTTC
few TRBD1 TRBJ1-6 TRBV7-9 CASTPSTGNSPLHF TGTGCCAGCACCCCGTCGACAGGGAATTCACCCCTCCACTTT
few - TRBJ2-7 TRBV11-2 CASSLVGLAPLYEQYF TGTGCCAGCAGCTTAGTGGGGCTAGCCCCTCTCTACGAGCAGTACTTC
- - TRBJ1-3 TRBV14 CASSEGTGSLSGNTIYF TGTGCCAGCAGCGAGGGGACTGGAAGCTTATCTGGAAACACCATATATTTT
- TRBD1 TRBJ2-7 TRBV7-9 CASSSQGELFYEQYF TGTGCCAGCAGCTCACAGGGGGAACTCTTCTACGAGCAGTACTTC
- - TRBJ1-5 TRBV28 CASTEPRGISNQPQHF TGTGCCAGCACCGAGCCCAGGGGAATTAGCAATCAGCCCCAGCATTTT
many - TRBJ2-5 TRBV20-1 CSVKAGGQETQYF TGCAGTGTTAAGGCTGGGGGGCAAGAGACCCAGTACTTC
medium-sized - TRBJ1-2 TRBV28 CASSLTGNYGYTF TGTGCCAGCAGCCTTACAGGGAACTATGGCTACACCTTC